This T cell receptor (beta chain) was recovered during a study of blood T cell repertoires in COVID-19. Germline CDR1 is LGHNA and CDR2 is YNFKEQ. With 1 base removed from V and 2 bases from J, the gap between germline ends came to 7 bases. This CDR3 region has 14 residues. Some clones are missing from TCRdb's copy, which holds only in-frame ones; the method was immunoSEQ multiplex PCR. The sample has about 99,000 clones; approximately 83% are singletons. The chain couples TRBV4-2 to TRBJ2-3; possible D gene TRBD1, 6 bases. The sequence derives from a woman older than 75 with active or convalescent COVID-19. What was sequenced was peripheral blood. The CDR3: CASSQAGDTDTQYF. CDR3 DNA sequence: TGTGCCAGCAGCCAAGCAGGGGACACAGATACGCAGTATTTT.